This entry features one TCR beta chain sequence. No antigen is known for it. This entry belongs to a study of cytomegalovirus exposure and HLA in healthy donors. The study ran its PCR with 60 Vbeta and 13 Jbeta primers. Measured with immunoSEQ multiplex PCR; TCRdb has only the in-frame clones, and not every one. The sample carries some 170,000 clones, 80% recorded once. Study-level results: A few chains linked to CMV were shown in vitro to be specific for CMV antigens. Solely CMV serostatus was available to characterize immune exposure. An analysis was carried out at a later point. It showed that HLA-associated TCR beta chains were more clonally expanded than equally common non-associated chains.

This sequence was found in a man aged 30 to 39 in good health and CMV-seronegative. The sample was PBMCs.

CDR3 residues: CATSRVHRGPHQPQHF. The DNA of the CDR3 is TGTGCCACCAGCAGAGTCCACAGGGGGCCTCATCAGCCCCAGCATTTT. The V call is TRBV15, the J call TRBJ1-5; 9 bases align to TRBD1. Trimming cost V 1 base and J 5 bases; bases outside gene matches: 6. The CDR3 runs to 16 residues. The germline CDR1 and CDR2 sequences are LNHNV and YYDKDF (reference sequence).